The 32 T cell receptor beta chains presented below share a single source sample, sequenced in a study of T-cell memory formation after mild COVID-19. From the 5' RACE reads, TCRdb called clonotypes with MiXCR, one entry per CDR3 protein. The sample lists 300,000 to 350,000 distinct CDR3 sequences; 14% were seen once. The specimen was PBMCs or a T cell subset sorted from them (not recorded which). The receptors derive from a young man who had mild COVID-19 (a few samples of this study predate the infection). Cell type and time point are not known.

This clonotype was counted only a few times. This rearrangement joins TRBV4-1 to TRBJ1-1; TRBD1 might be the D (5 bases). Germline V lookup: CDR1 MGHRA, CDR2 YSYEKL. The V gene lost 4 bases and the J gene lost 3 bases, with 15 bases spanning the gap. This CDR3 has 15 residues. CDR3 region: CASSREPGRDTEAFF. Written as DNA, the CDR3 is TGCGCCAGCAGCCGCGAACCGGGGCGAGACACTGAAGCTTTCTTT.

This clonotype was detected a few times. This chain connects TRBV5-1 to TRBJ2-3, with D uncertain. The CDR3 is made up of 15 amino acids. CDR1 and CDR2 from the germline V gene are SGHRS and YFSETQ. Trimming removed 4 bases at V and 2 bases at J, with 14 bases between. CDR3 nucleotide sequence: TGCGCCAGCAGCAAGGGCCCAAGGGACACAGATACGCAGTATTTT. Protein product: CASSKGPRDTDTQYF.

As for this clonotype: This clone may be a read error of a much larger clone one base away. The rearrangement links TRBV5-4 to TRBJ2-3; D might be TRBD2 (6 bases). The CDR3 is made up of 16 amino acids. The V end was cut by 4 bases, the J end by 0 bases, with 15 bases between. The germline CDR1 and CDR2 sequences are SGHNT and YYREEE (reference sequence). CDR3 sequence (DNA): TGTGCCAGCAGCGCGGGGTCGGATGCTAGCACAGATACGCAGTATTTT. It specifies CASSAGSDASTDTQYF.

The CDR3 loop is CAGGTGANTEAFF. As DNA, the CDR3 is TGTGCCGGCGGGACAGGGGCGAACACTGAAGCTTTCTTT. The J gene is TRBJ1-1, the V gene TRBV5-4; 10 nucleotides align to TRBD1. Germline CDR1 SGHNT, CDR2 YYREEE (reference sequence). The CDR3 extends over 13 amino acids. The V and J ends lost 10 bases and 1 base, in that order; junction bases with no gene match: 4. The entire variable domain, with the rest obtained from reference TRBV5-4 and TRBJ1-1, is as follows: ETGVTQSPTHLIKTRGQQVTLRCSSQSGHNTVSWYQQALGQGPQFIFQYYREEENGRGNFPPRFSGLQFPNYSSELNVNALELDDSALYLCAGGTGANTEAFFGQGTRLTVV.

The chain employs TRBV6-5 and TRBJ2-7; 7 bases are shared with TRBD1. CDR1 is MNHEY, CDR2 SVGAGI, per germline. Germline trimming cut 0 bases from V and 1 base from J; bases unmatched to any gene: 3. The CDR3 is made up of 15 amino acids. In DNA form, the CDR3 reads TGTGCCAGCAGTTACTCACCGGGACAGTCCTACGAGCAGTACTTC. It translates to CASSYSPGQSYEQYF.

The rearrangement links TRBV5-1 to TRBJ2-3, with 7 bases fitting TRBD2. The V and J ends lost 2 bases and 3 bases, in that order; junction bases with no gene match: 6. The CDR3 length is 15 residues. In germline, CDR1 is SGHRS, CDR2 YFSETQ. This CDR3 is CASSFRAGRTDTQYF. As DNA, the CDR3 is TGCGCCAGCAGCTTCCGAGCGGGGCGTACAGATACGCAGTATTTT. Full variable domain (rest looked up from reference TRBV5-1 and TRBJ2-3): KAGVTQTPRYLIKTRGQQVTLSCSPISGHRSVSWYQQTPGQGLQFLFEYFSETQRNKGNFPGRFSGRQFSNSRSEMNVSTLELGDSALYLCASSFRAGRTDTQYFGPGTRLTVL.

V gene TRBV6-2 or TRBV6-3 combines with J gene TRBJ2-2; TRBD2 might be the D (6 bases). The CDR3 totals 14 residues. Germline assignment: CDR1 MNHEY and CDR2 SVGEGT. V lost 5 bases, J lost 4 bases, and 11 bases lay in between. The CDR3 sequence: CASSGTGVTGELFF. The CDR3 nucleotides are TGTGCCAGCAGTGGGACGGGGGTCACCGGGGAGCTGTTTTTT.

This clonotype has a single count. The rearrangement joins TRBV11-3 to TRBJ1-2; D uncertain. The CDR3 spans 15 residues. CDR1 is SGHNT and CDR2 is YENEEA in the germline V gene. Trimming left V 5 bases short and J 4 bases short, with 17 bases between. CDR3 DNA sequence: TGTGCCAGCAGCCCCATAGGTCCCTTGGGCTATGGCTACACCTTC. Amino acid sequence: CASSPIGPLGYGYTF.

This chain uses TRBV6-2 or TRBV6-3 with TRBJ2-1; TRBD2 aligns across 11 bases. Trimming took 6 bases from V and 6 from J; bases not matched to a gene: 4. The CDR3 spans 14 residues. In germline, CDR1 is MNHEY, CDR2 SVGEGT. As DNA, the CDR3 is TGTGCCAGCAGGGTAGCGGGGGGGCGCAATGAGCAGTTCTTC. Its protein is CASRVAGGRNEQFF.

This chain connects TRBV7-9 to TRBJ2-7; D is undetermined. V was trimmed by 3 bases and J by 2 bases, leaving 8 bases between them. Germline values: CDR1 SEHNR, CDR2 FQNEAQ (reference sequence). This CDR3 region has 13 residues. CDR3 coding DNA: TGTGCCAGCAGCTTGGACGGACCCTACGAGCAGTACGTC. Protein sequence: CASSLDGPYEQYV.

This clonotype was observed a handful of times. V usage is TRBV28 and J usage is TRBJ2-7; possible D gene TRBD1, 5 bases. From germline, CDR1 is MDHEN and CDR2 SYDVKM. Trimming took 5 bases from V and 4 from J, leaving 12 bases between them. The CDR3 consists of 13 residues. Here the CDR3 reads CASSHTDSYEQYV. In DNA form, the CDR3 reads TGTGCCAGCAGTCACACTGACAGTTACGAGCAGTACGTC.

V gene TRBV5-1 combines with J gene TRBJ1-1, with 11 bases aligning to TRBD1. Germline V gene data show CDR1 as SGHRS and CDR2 as YFSETQ. The J segment lost 0 bases and the V segment lost 4 bases, leaving 8 bases of the junction unmatched. The CDR3 extends over 17 amino acids. The CDR3 nucleotides are TGCGCCAGCAGCAGGTGGGACAGGGGGGGAATGAACACTGAAGCTTTCTTT. Translation: CASSRWDRGGMNTEAFF.

This chain connects TRBV5-1 to TRBJ2-4; D gene ambiguous. In germline, CDR1 is SGHRS, CDR2 YFSETQ. The CDR3 covers 13 residues. The ends were cut back, 0 bases at V and 5 bases at J, with 6 bases in the middle. The CDR3: CASSLGNENIQYF. CDR3 bases: TGCGCCAGCAGCTTGGGGAATGAAAACATTCAGTACTTC.

This clonotype has just a few counts. The chain combines TRBV5-1 with TRBJ2-5; tentatively, D is TRBD1 (5 bases). The CDR3 has 13 amino acids. CDR1 and CDR2 (germline): SGHRS, YFSETQ. Trimming left V 4 bases short and J 5 bases short, with 12 bases between. The CDR3 DNA follows: TGCGCCAGCAGCACATACAGGACGGAGACCCAGTACTTC. Protein sequence: CASSTYRTETQYF.

The chain employs TRBV7-2 and TRBJ2-1; TRBD2 matches 10 bases. Losses at the gene ends were 2 bases for V and 0 bases for J; bases not matched to a gene: 4. Germline CDR1 SGHTA, CDR2 FQGNSA. CDR3 length: 17 residues. The CDR3 reads CASSLPAGGSSYNEQFF. CDR3 nucleotides: TGTGCCAGCAGCTTACCAGCGGGGGGGAGCTCCTACAATGAGCAGTTCTTC.

The chain uses TRBV4-1 and TRBJ2-5; 9 nucleotides align to TRBD1. CDR1 is MGHRA, CDR2 YSYEKL, per germline. V gave up 0 bases and J gave up 4 bases; unmatched junction bases: 3. The CDR3 totals 15 residues. This CDR3 is CASSQEGTGLETQYF. CDR3 in DNA: TGCGCCAGCAGCCAAGAAGGGACAGGGCTAGAGACCCAGTACTTC.

This clonotype appeared a few times. The chain links TRBV10-3 to TRBJ1-1, with a tentative D call TRBD1 (5 bases). The CDR3 runs to 15 residues. Germline assignment: CDR1 ENHRY and CDR2 SYGVKD. Trimming took off 11 bases at V and 4 bases at J, with 23 bases between the two ends. The CDR3 loop reads CAVSTSRAVATEAFF. The CDR3 coding sequence is TGTGCCGTGTCGACTTCCAGGGCGGTGGCCACTGAAGCTTTCTTT.

As concerns this clonotype: This may arise from a read error, as a much more abundant clone is one base away. This chain joins TRBV5-1 and TRBJ2-3; 11 bases agree with TRBD2. With 4 bases clipped from V and 0 bases from J, the junction kept 4 bases outside the gene matches. Germline loops: CDR1 SGHRS, CDR2 YFSETQ. The CDR3 spans 16 residues. The CDR3, as DNA: TGCGCCAGCAGCGCCGGGACTAGCGGAAGCACAGATACGCAGTATTTT. The encoded protein is CASSAGTSGSTDTQYF.

The V and J genes are TRBV2 and TRBJ2-1; D ambiguous. V dropped 8 bases and J dropped 5 bases, with 10 bases sitting between them. The CDR3 has 12 amino acids. CDR1 SNHLY and CDR2 FYNNEI come from the germline V gene. The CDR3 loop is CASRQVHNEQFF. The CDR3 bases are TGTGCCAGCCGCCAGGTCCACAATGAGCAGTTCTTC.

V gene TRBV19 combines with J gene TRBJ1-2; D uncertain. The CDR3 totals 14 residues. V was pared by 5 bases and J by 8 bases, with 18 bases between. Per germline, CDR1 LNHDA and CDR2 SQIVND (reference sequence). CDR3 in amino acids: CASSSADGLGGYTF. CDR3 nucleotide sequence: TGTGCCAGTAGTTCGGCAGACGGCCTGGGGGGCTACACCTTC.

This clonotype was found a few times. V gene TRBV6-5 combines with J gene TRBJ1-3; no definite D call. Germline V gene lookup returns CDR1 MNHEY and CDR2 SVGAGI. V was pared by 0 bases and J by 2 bases, with 8 bases between. The CDR3 runs to 15 residues. DNA of the CDR3: TGTGCCAGCAGTTACTCTGGGCTTCCTGGAAACACCATATATTTT. It yields the protein CASSYSGLPGNTIYF.

The chain uses TRBV28 and TRBJ2-2; 7 nucleotides agree with TRBD2. Trimming took 6 bases from V and 2 from J; bases not matched to a gene: 6. The CDR3 totals 15 residues. Looked up from germline, CDR1 is MDHEN and CDR2 is SYDVKM. The DNA of the CDR3 is TGTGCCAGCAGGGACGTAGCGGGCAACACCGGGGAGCTGTTTTTT. This gives the protein CASRDVAGNTGELFF.

This clonotype has only a few counts. The V gene is TRBV27, the J gene TRBJ2-5; D not resolved. CDR1 and CDR2 from the germline V gene are MNHEY and SMNVEV (reference sequence). Trimming took off 1 base at V and 5 bases at J, with 11 bases between the two ends. The CDR3 covers 14 residues. The CDR3 loop reads CASSLYQDGETQYF. The DNA for the CDR3 is TGTGCCAGCAGTTTATACCAGGACGGGGAGACCCAGTACTTC.

This clonotype was seen a handful of times. This CDR3 reads CASSQDSGSQSYEQYF. In DNA form, the CDR3 reads TGCGCCAGCAGCCAAGATTCGGGGTCTCAATCCTACGAGCAGTACTTC. The rearrangement uses TRBV4-1 and TRBJ2-7, with TRBD2 as a possible D gene (5 bases). CDR1 MGHRA and CDR2 YSYEKL come from the germline V gene. The CDR3 has 16 amino acids. V shed 0 bases and J shed 1 base, with 13 bases lying between them.

The J gene is TRBJ1-2, the V gene TRBV28; the D gene is possibly TRBD1 (5 bases). Trimming left V 6 bases short and J 4 bases short, with 9 bases between. Germline CDR1 reads MDHEN; CDR2 reads SYDVKM. The CDR3 extends over 12 amino acids. CDR3 region: CASSDSTYGYTF. For the CDR3, the DNA is TGTGCCAGCAGCGACAGTACCTATGGCTACACCTTC.

This clonotype was counted at least ten times. This chain connects TRBV7-3 to TRBJ1-1, with D possibly being TRBD1 (5 bases). The V gene's germline CDR1 is SGHTA and CDR2 FQGTGA. Deletions cut 5 bases from V and 1 base from J, with 8 bases between. The CDR3 runs 13 residues. The CDR3: CASSTQGNTEAFF. The CDR3 DNA reads TGTGCCAGCAGCACTCAGGGGAACACTGAAGCTTTCTTT.

This clonotype appeared a few times. The rearrangement joins TRBV5-1 to TRBJ2-7, with 7 nucleotides matching TRBD2. Germline V CDR1 and CDR2: SGHRS, YFSETQ. Trimming removed 9 bases from V and 2 bases from J; junction bases left unmatched: 8. The CDR3 runs to 13 residues. The CDR3 bases are TGCGCCACCCACGAGGCGGGGGCCTACGAGCAGTACTTC. This encodes CATHEAGAYEQYF.

This clonotype turned up a few times. This chain uses TRBV12-3 or TRBV12-4 with TRBJ2-1; D is tentatively TRBD1 or TRBD2 (5 bases each). V shed 6 bases and J shed 5 bases, with 11 bases lying between them. The CDR3 is 13 residues long. The CDR3 loop is CASSSGTNNEQFF. The CDR3 DNA is TGTGCCAGCAGCTCAGGGACCAACAATGAGCAGTTCTTC.

There are a few counts of this clonotype. The chain carries TRBV12-3 or TRBV12-4 and TRBJ2-3; D not certain. The length of the CDR3 is 15 residues. Between the trimmed V and J ends, which lost 2 bases and 6 bases, there was a span of 15 bases. The CDR3 sequence: CASSLIPTGMDTQYF. In DNA form, the CDR3 reads TGTGCCAGCAGTTTAATCCCCACGGGTATGGATACGCAGTATTTT.

A single count supports this clonotype. The chain uses TRBV7-9 and TRBJ2-7; no clear D gene. Between the trimmed V and J ends, which lost 2 bases and 0 bases, there was a span of 8 bases. CDR1 and CDR2 (germline): SEHNR, FQNEAQ (reference sequence). CDR3 length: 14 residues. CDR3 DNA sequence: TGTGCCAGCAGCTTACTGGACGGCTCCTACGAGCAGTACTTC. This codes for CASSLLDGSYEQYF.

The V gene is TRBV6-6, the J gene TRBJ2-5; D unresolved. Germline V gene sequence: CDR1 MNHNY, CDR2 SVGAGI (reference sequence). Trimming removed 6 bases from V and 3 bases from J, with 23 bases in between. The CDR3 extends over 17 amino acids. This CDR3 reads CASRTTIFATDEETQYF. CDR3 sequence (DNA): TGTGCCAGCAGAACCACGATTTTTGCGACTGACGAAGAGACCCAGTACTTC.

The chain carries TRBV18 and TRBJ2-7, with D possibly matching TRBD1 (6 bases). V lost 3 bases and J lost 0, with 12 bases in between. CDR1 KGHSH and CDR2 LQKENI come from the germline V gene. CDR3 length: 15 amino acids. This CDR3 reads CASSPNTGSSYEQYF. In DNA, the CDR3 is TGTGCCAGCTCACCTAATACAGGGAGCTCCTACGAGCAGTACTTC.